The 2 T cell receptor beta chains below come from one sample, sequenced in a study of T cells in Graves' hyperthyroidism and ophthalmopathy. The source material, RNA transcripts, was used to amplify TCR beta CDR3 regions. Using the HTBI primer set, a first-round RT-PCR was run on the TCR CDR3. TCRdb re-called the multiplex PCR reads through MiXCR, storing one row per CDR3 protein. The sample records more than 500,000 distinct CDR3 sequences, 15% to 20% being singletons. Sequenced material: blood. All receptors derive from a woman aged 25 to 39 with Graves' ophthalmopathy.

This clonotype was found a few times. The chain uses TRBV9 and TRBJ2-5; 8 bases map to TRBD2. The CDR3 is 15 amino acids. The ends lost 0 bases at V and 7 bases at J; junction bases unmatched: 8. Germline V lookup: CDR1 SGDLS, CDR2 YYNGEE. Written as DNA, the CDR3 is TGTGCCAGCAGCGTAGGAGCGGGGGCTTCTGGGACCCAGTACTTC. Its protein product is CASSVGAGASGTQYF.

This clonotype showed up many times. J is TRBJ2-7 and V is TRBV20-1; 8 positions match TRBD1. The ends lost 1 base at V and 1 base at J; junction bases unmatched: 12. CDR1 and CDR2 (germline): DFQATT, SNEGSKA (reference sequence). The CDR3 sequence is 17 residues long. The CDR3 reads CSARVYLGTGDSYEQYF. DNA of the CDR3: TGCAGTGCTAGAGTTTATCTAGGGACAGGAGATTCCTACGAGCAGTACTTC.